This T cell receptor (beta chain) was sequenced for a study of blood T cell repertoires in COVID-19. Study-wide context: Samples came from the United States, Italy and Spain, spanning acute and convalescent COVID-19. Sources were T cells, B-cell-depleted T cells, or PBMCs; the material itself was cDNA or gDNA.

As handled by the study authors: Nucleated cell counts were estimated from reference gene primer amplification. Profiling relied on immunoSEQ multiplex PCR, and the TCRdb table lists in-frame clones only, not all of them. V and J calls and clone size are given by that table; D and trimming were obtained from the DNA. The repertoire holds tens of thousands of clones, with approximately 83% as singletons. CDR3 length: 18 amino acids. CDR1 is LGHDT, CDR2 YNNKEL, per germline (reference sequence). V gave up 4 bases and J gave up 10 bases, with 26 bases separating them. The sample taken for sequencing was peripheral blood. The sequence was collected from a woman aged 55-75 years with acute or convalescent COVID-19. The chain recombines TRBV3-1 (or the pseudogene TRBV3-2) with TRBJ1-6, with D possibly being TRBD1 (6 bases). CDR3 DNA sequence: TGTGCCAGCAGCCGAAAGACACAGTTGGGGGCAGGAGGATCACCCCTCCACTTT. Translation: CASSRKTQLGAGGSPLHF.